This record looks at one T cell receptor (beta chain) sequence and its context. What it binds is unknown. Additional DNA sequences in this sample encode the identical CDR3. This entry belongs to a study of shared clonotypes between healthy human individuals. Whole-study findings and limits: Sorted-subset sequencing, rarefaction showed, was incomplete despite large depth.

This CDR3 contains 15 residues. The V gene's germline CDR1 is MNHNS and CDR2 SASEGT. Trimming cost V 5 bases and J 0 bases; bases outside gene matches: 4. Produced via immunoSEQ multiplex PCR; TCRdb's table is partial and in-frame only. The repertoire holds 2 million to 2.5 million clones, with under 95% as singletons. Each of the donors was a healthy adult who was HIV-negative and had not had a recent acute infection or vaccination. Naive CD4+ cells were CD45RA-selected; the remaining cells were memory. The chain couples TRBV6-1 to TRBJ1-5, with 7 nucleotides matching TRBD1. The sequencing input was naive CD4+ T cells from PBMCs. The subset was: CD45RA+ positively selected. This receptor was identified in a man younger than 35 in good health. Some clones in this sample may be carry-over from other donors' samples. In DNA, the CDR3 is TGTGCCAGCAGTCCGGGACAGTATAGCAATCAGCCCCAGCATTTT. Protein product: CASSPGQYSNQPQHF.